This T cell receptor beta chain appears in the sequencing data of a study of cytomegalovirus exposure and HLA in healthy donors. Study-level background: Of the donors genotyped, a few hundred in all, over 80% fell in the Caucasian-associated ancestry cluster. Findings of the study overall: Accurate prediction of HLA-A and HLA-B alleles (for most subjects) was reportedly achieved from TCR beta sequences. Rarity characterized most TCR sequences, yet some public TCRs appeared in many donors.

This clone was counted only a few times. Its antigen is undetermined. The germline V gene encodes CDR1 SGHNT and CDR2 YYREEE (reference sequence). The V end lost 4 bases, the J end lost 0 bases, and 5 bases lay between the germline ends. The CDR3 runs 13 residues. The PCR ran on 60 Vbeta and 13 Jbeta primers. In the original workflow: A later analysis tallied about 80 million unique TCR beta chains, approximately 10 million of them shared. Method: immunoSEQ multiplex PCR; TCRdb's copy keeps in-frame clones and lacks some. V, J and clone size are taken as reported in that table, and D and trimming were inferred from the DNA itself. This table holds 160,000 or so clones, approximately 70% found once.

This TCR was sampled from a human donor in good health. The genes are TRBV5-4 and TRBJ2-1; D may be TRBD2 (5 bases). Input material: PBMCs. The CDR3 coding sequence is TGTGCCAGCAGCGGGAGCTCCTACAATGAGCAGTTCTTC. It specifies CASSGSSYNEQFF.